These 18 T cell receptor beta chains share one sample of origin, sequenced in a study of cytomegalovirus exposure and HLA in healthy donors. PCR employed 60 Vbeta and 13 Jbeta primers. Clones were read by immunoSEQ multiplex PCR, and TCRdb kept only the in-frame ones, dropping some. The table has some 170,000 clones, roughly 85% seen once. The material sequenced was PBMCs. The source of these receptors is a man between 18 and 29 years old in good health and CMV-seropositive.

This chain joins TRBV19 and TRBJ1-5, with TRBD1 matching over 8 bases. This CDR3 spans 15 amino acids. J gave up 9 bases and V 4 bases, and 11 bases lay outside the gene matches. Germline V gene data show CDR1 as LNHDA and CDR2 as SQIVND (reference sequence). CDR3 in amino acids: CASSTGQGLMGPQHF. DNA for the CDR3: TGTGCCAGTAGTACAGGACAGGGCCTAATGGGGCCCCAGCATTTT. The full variable domain, with the rest looked up from reference TRBV19 and TRBJ1-5, is DGGITQSPKYLFRKEGQNVTLSCEQNLNHDAMYWYRQDPGQGLRLIYYSQIVNDFQKGDIAEGYSVSREKKESFPLTVTSAQKNPTAFYLCASSTGQGLMGPQHFGDGTRLSIL.

The chain recombines TRBV9 with TRBJ1-1; no clear D gene. V was trimmed by 5 bases and J by 1 base, leaving 12 bases between them. The CDR3 has 14 residues. Germline assignment: CDR1 SGDLS and CDR2 YYNGEE. The CDR3 DNA reads as TGTGCCAGCAGGTGCCGCGTTTGGAACACTGAAGCTTTCTTT. It is translated as CASRCRVWNTEAFF.

On this clone itself: This CDR3 is missing its conserved last phenylalanine or tryptophan, likely due to a read error. The V call is TRBV9, the J call TRBJ1-6; 9 bases map to TRBD1. The CDR3 extends over 15 amino acids. J gave up 9 bases and V 3 bases, and 7 bases lay outside the gene matches. The germline gives CDR1 SGDLS, CDR2 YYNGEE. This chain's CDR3 is CASSAEGTGTSPLHL. CDR3 coding DNA: TGTGCCAGCAGCGCCGAGGGGACAGGGACTTCACCCCTCCACCTT.

This chain joins TRBV6-1 and TRBJ2-5; TRBD2 aligns across 7 bases. Germline-derived CDR1 and CDR2 are MNHNS and SASEGT. This CDR3 region has 14 residues. V lost 3 bases, J lost 2 bases, and 3 bases stayed unmatched. The CDR3 nucleotides read TGTGCCAGCAGTGAGGGTAGCGGGCAAGAGACCCAGTACTTC. Amino acid sequence: CASSEGSGQETQYF.

This sequence joins TRBV7-3 and TRBJ2-5; D unresolved. The CDR3 is 13 residues long. Per germline, CDR1 SGHTA and CDR2 FQGTGA. The V gene lost 5 bases and the J gene lost 3 bases, with 10 bases spanning the gap. This CDR3 reads CASSLSREETQYF. Here the CDR3 DNA reads TGTGCCAGCAGCCTATCCCGGGAAGAGACCCAGTACTTC.

The J gene is TRBJ1-1, the V gene TRBV7-2; D is perhaps TRBD1 (6 bases). This CDR3 is 13 amino acids long. The germline gives CDR1 SGHTA, CDR2 FQGNSA. The ends were cut back, 5 bases at V and 4 bases at J, with 11 bases in the middle. This CDR3 reads CASSNLQGTEAFF. The CDR3 nucleotides are TGTGCCAGCAGCAACCTACAGGGCACTGAAGCTTTCTTT. The full variable domain, with the rest looked up from reference TRBV7-2 and TRBJ1-1, is GAGVSQSPSNKVTEKGKDVELRCDPISGHTALYWYRQSLGQGLEFLIYFQGNSAPDKSGLPSDRFSAERTGGSVSTLTIQRTQQEDSAVYLCASSNLQGTEAFFGQGTRLTVV.

The chain links TRBV4-1 to TRBJ2-1; 7 nucleotides match TRBD2. The CDR3 consists of 15 residues. Germline V gene sequence: CDR1 MGHRA, CDR2 YSYEKL. V lost 6 bases to trimming and J lost 4 bases; unmatched junction nucleotides: 9. Here the CDR3 reads CASRGKVGGYNEQFF. The CDR3, as DNA: TGCGCCAGCAGGGGCAAAGTGGGGGGGTACAATGAGCAGTTCTTC.

This clone was found once. The CDR3: CASSSLDRADTQYF. The CDR3 DNA reads as TGTGCCAGCAGCTCCTTGGACAGGGCAGATACGCAGTATTTT. This chain uses TRBV7-3 with TRBJ2-3; 8 bases agree with TRBD1. CDR3 length: 14 amino acids. Germline loops: CDR1 SGHTA, CDR2 FQGTGA. Trimming cost V 4 bases and J 4 bases; bases outside gene matches: 4. Together with reference TRBV7-3 and TRBJ2-3, the CDR3 gives the full variable domain: GAGVSQTPSNKVTEKGKYVELRCDPISGHTALYWYRQSLGQGPEFLIYFQGTGAADDSGLPNDRFFAVRPEGSVSTLKIQRTERGDSAVYLCASSSLDRADTQYFGPGTRLTVL.

This clone showed up just a few times. This chain links TRBV5-4 with TRBJ1-2; perhaps TRBD1 as D (5 bases). CDR3 length: 13 amino acids. Germline values: CDR1 SGHNT, CDR2 YYREEE (reference sequence). The germline V and J ends were trimmed by 2 bases and 6 bases, with 11 bases remaining between them. The CDR3 spells CASSFWQGDGYTF. The CDR3 DNA reads TGTGCCAGCAGCTTTTGGCAGGGTGATGGCTACACCTTC.

The genes are TRBV28 and TRBJ2-7; TRBD1 might be the D (5 bases). The CDR3 consists of 11 residues. Trimming left V 10 bases short and J 0 bases short, with 7 bases between. In germline, CDR1 is MDHEN, CDR2 SYDVKM. The CDR3 is CATTVSYEQYF. CDR3 coding DNA: TGTGCCACGACAGTCTCCTACGAGCAGTACTTC.

The V gene is TRBV10-3, the J gene TRBJ2-7, with D possibly being TRBD2 (5 bases). Trimming shortened V by 2 bases and J by 3 bases, and 14 bases separated the two germline ends. CDR1 and CDR2 (germline): ENHRY, SYGVKD. This CDR3 comprises 15 residues. The CDR3 is CAISEGVVGSYEQYF. For the CDR3, the DNA is TGTGCCATCAGTGAGGGTGTAGTGGGGAGCTACGAGCAGTACTTC.

The chain joins TRBV7-6 to TRBJ1-2, with unresolved D. Germline V gives CDR1 SGHVS, CDR2 FNYEAQ. V gave up 1 base and J gave up 0 bases, with 9 bases separating them. This CDR3 has 15 residues. CDR3 sequence (DNA): TGTGCCAGCAGCTTAGTCGTAGATCCTAACTATGGCTACACCTTC. Encoded protein: CASSLVVDPNYGYTF.

The genes are TRBV18 and TRBJ2-2, with D tentatively TRBD1 (6 bases). Germline V CDR1 and CDR2: KGHSH, LQKENI. Trimming left V 2 bases short and J 1 base short, with 23 bases between. The CDR3 is made up of 20 amino acids. DNA of the CDR3: TGTGCCAGCTCACCAAGGATGGTGTCCCCGGGACACCAGAACACCGGGGAGCTGTTTTTT. It codes for CASSPRMVSPGHQNTGELFF.

This clone was seen a single time. This chain uses TRBV7-9 with TRBJ2-5; 10 bases fit TRBD1. Germline lookup yields CDR1 SEHNR and CDR2 FQNEAQ (reference sequence). The CDR3 length is 17 residues. The ends lost 5 bases at V and 3 bases at J; junction bases unmatched: 12. CDR3 DNA sequence: TGTGCCAGCAGCACTAGACCACCGGGACAGGGGAAAGAGACCCAGTACTTC. Its translation: CASSTRPPGQGKETQYF.

The chain has TRBV28 and TRBJ1-1, with D tentatively TRBD1 (5 bases). This CDR3 has 13 amino acids. Per the germline V gene, CDR1 is MDHEN and CDR2 is SYDVKM. The V gene lost 5 bases and the J gene lost 7 bases, with 14 bases spanning the gap. CDR3 bases: TGTGCCAGCAGTCTCCTTGGGGCTGGTGAAGCTTTCTTT. Translated, it gives CASSLLGAGEAFF.

The chain employs TRBV30 and TRBJ1-5; D possibly corresponds to TRBD1 (5 bases). The CDR3 is made up of 14 amino acids. The germline V gene has CDR1 GTSNPN and CDR2 SVGIG (reference sequence). V was shortened by 4 bases and J by 6 bases, with 16 bases between the two germline ends. The CDR3 loop is CAWTSVGGGQPQHF. Written as DNA, the CDR3 is TGTGCCTGGACCTCAGTCGGGGGAGGTCAGCCCCAGCATTTT.

This clone was detected only once. This CDR3 is CASDRGPRNTIYF. The CDR3 nucleotides are TGTGCCAGCGACAGGGGGCCGAGAAACACCATATATTTT. The chain has TRBV21-1 and TRBJ1-3; the listed D gene, TRBD1, was not tested against the DNA. TRBV21-1 is noted as a pseudogene. The length of the CDR3 is 13 residues.

The chain recombines TRBV7-2 with TRBJ1-2; a possible D gene is TRBD1 (5 bases). The V and J ends lost 5 bases and 5 bases respectively, with 12 bases between them. CDR1 SGHTA and CDR2 FQGNSA come from the germline V gene. The CDR3 has 13 residues. This CDR3 is CASSTTEYYGYTF. The CDR3 DNA is TGTGCCAGCAGCACGACAGAGTATTATGGCTACACCTTC.